This T cell receptor beta chain is from a study of neurological immune-mediated disorders. MiXCR, applied by TCRdb to the 5' RACE reads, yields one record per CDR3 protein. This repertoire shows roughly 60,000 distinct CDR3 sequences, over 2% found once; its top ten account for about 2.9%. This clonotype was seen at least ten times. Germline V gives CDR1 DFQATT, CDR2 SNEGSKA (reference sequence). The CDR3 length is 14 residues. V lost 6 bases, J lost 0 bases, and 12 bases lay in between. The specimen was PBMCs. This receptor was obtained from a man aged 50 or older with multiple sclerosis. The rearrangement links TRBV20-1 to TRBJ2-1; either TRBD1 or TRBD2 may fit D (5 bases each). CDR3 coding DNA: TGCAGTGCCCAGGGACCGGGCTCCTACAATGAGCAGTTCTTC. The encoded protein is CSAQGPGSYNEQFF.